This T cell receptor beta chain was sequenced for a study of blood T cell repertoires in COVID-19. In the study overall: Samples taken during acute and convalescent COVID-19 were collected in the United States, Italy and Spain. PBMCs, B-cell-depleted T cells, or T cells were the source of the cDNA or gDNA that made up the material.

In the authors' methods: Counts of nucleated cells, estimated from reference gene primer amplification, were obtained. The protocol was immunoSEQ multiplex PCR, while the TCRdb copy is restricted to in-frame clones and leaves out a portion. D and trimming were read from the DNA, whereas the V and J calls and clone size are those reported in that table. The repertoire consists of about 84,000 clones, with about 80% occurring once and the leading ten covering roughly 5.6%. This clone came up once. Germline V lookup: CDR1 MNHEY, CDR2 SVGAGI. The V and J ends lost 6 bases and 7 bases, in that order; junction bases with no gene match: 5. This CDR3 contains 13 residues.

The receptor's source is a man in his fifties or sixties with active or convalescent COVID-19. This chain connects TRBV6-5 to TRBJ2-4; TRBD1 agrees at 8 bases. Sequenced sample: peripheral blood. CDR3: CASRDRGGNIQYF. CDR3 nucleotide sequence: TGTGCCAGCAGAGACAGGGGTGGGAACATTCAGTACTTC.